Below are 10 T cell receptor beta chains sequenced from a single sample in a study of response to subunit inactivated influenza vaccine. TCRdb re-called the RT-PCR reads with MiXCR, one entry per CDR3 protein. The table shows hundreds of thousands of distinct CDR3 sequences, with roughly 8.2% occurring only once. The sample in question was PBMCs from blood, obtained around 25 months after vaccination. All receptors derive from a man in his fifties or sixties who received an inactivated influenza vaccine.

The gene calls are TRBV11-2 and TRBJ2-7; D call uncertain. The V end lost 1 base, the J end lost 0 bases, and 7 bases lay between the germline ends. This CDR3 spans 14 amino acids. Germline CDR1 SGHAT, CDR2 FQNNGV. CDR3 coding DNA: TGTGCCAGCAGCTTAGCTCTAAGCTCCTACGAGCAGTACTTC. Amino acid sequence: CASSLALSSYEQYF.

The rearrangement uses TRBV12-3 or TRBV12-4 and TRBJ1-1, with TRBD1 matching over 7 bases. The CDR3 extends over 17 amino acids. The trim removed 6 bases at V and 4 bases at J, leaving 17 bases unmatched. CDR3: CASSPRDRGQRGTEAFF. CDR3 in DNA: TGTGCCAGCAGCCCACGTGATCGGGGACAGCGGGGCACTGAAGCTTTCTTT.

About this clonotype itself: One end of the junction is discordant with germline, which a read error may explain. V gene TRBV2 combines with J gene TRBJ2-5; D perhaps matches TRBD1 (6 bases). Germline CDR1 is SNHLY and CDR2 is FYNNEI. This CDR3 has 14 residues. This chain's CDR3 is CASGELGAGETQYF. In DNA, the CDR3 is TGTGCCAGCGGTGAATTGGGGGCAGGAGAGACCCAGTACTTC.

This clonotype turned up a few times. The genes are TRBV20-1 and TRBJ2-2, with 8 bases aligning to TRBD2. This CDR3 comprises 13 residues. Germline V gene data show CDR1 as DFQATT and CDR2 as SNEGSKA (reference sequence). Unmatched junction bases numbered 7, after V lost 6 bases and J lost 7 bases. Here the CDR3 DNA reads TGCAGTGCCTCGAGGACTAGCCGCGGGGAGCTGTTTTTT. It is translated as CSASRTSRGELFF.

CDR3 protein: CASSRRQGAGTQYF. The CDR3 DNA sequence: TGTGCCAGCAGTCGTCGACAGGGGGCAGGGACCCAGTACTTC. The chain couples TRBV27 to TRBJ2-5; 10 bases align to TRBD1. This CDR3 comprises 14 residues. The J segment lost 7 bases and the V segment lost 5 bases, leaving 7 bases of the junction unmatched. In germline, CDR1 is MNHEY, CDR2 SMNVEV (reference sequence).

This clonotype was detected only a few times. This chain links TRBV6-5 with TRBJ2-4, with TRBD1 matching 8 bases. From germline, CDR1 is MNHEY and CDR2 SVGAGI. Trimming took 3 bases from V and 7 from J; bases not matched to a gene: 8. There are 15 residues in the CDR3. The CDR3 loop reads CASSYSQGARNIQYF. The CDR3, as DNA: TGTGCCAGCAGTTATTCGCAGGGGGCGCGGAACATTCAGTACTTC.

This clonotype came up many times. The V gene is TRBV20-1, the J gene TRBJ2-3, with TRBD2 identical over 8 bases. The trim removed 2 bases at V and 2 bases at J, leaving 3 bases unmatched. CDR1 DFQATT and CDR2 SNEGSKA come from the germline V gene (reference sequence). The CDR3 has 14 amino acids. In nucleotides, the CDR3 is TGCAGTGCTAGATCGGGGGGGGCCACAGATACGCAGTATTTT. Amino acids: CSARSGGATDTQYF.

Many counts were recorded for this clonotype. CDR3 nucleotides: TGTGCCAGCACTCTTTCCGGGAGACCAGCTACGCAGTATTTT. This encodes CASTLSGRPATQYF. The chain carries TRBV12-3 or TRBV12-4 and TRBJ2-3; D might be TRBD2 (6 bases). V lost 7 bases and J lost 8, with 19 bases in between. The CDR3 totals 14 residues.

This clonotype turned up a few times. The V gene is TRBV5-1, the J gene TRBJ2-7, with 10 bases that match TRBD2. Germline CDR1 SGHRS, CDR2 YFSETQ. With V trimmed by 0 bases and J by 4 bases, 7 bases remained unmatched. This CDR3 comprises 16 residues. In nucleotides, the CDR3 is TGCGCCAGCAGCTTGGTCCTAGCGGGGGAGGGGTACGAGCAGTACTTC. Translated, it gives CASSLVLAGEGYEQYF.

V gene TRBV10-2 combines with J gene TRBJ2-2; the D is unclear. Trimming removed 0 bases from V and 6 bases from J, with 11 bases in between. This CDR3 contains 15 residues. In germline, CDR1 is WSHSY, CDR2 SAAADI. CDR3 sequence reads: CASSESKKVSGELFF. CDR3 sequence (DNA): TGCGCCAGCAGTGAGTCGAAGAAGGTATCCGGGGAGCTGTTTTTT.